A selection of T cell receptor beta chains follows, all from one sample in a study of patients and donors after allogeneic stem cell transplantation. Each CDR3 protein is one row after TCRdb ran MiXCR on the RT-PCR reads. This table holds approximately 200,000 distinct CDR3 sequences, around 40% found once. Sequenced input: blood, either unsorted or a sorted T cell fraction (not recorded which). These receptors were collected from a human donor who was either an allogeneic HSCT recipient or a stem cell or donor lymphocyte infusion donor (not recorded which). It is not recorded whose cells these are; they may come from a transplant donor. CDR3s include the opening cysteine and the closing phenylalanine or tryptophan. The D gene is left open where the match is weak. Where a row states a size, it is once, few, many or the class of an expanded clone; other rows omit it.

DNA	CDR3	length	D	J	V	size
TGTGCCAGCAGCTTGGACAGGGTGAACACCGGGGAGCTGTTTTTT	CASSLDRVNTGELFF	15	NA	TRBJ2-2	TRBV5-4	NA
TGCAGCGCCTGGGGGGGCGGGAGAACAGATACGCAGTATTTT	CSAWGGGRTDTQYF	14	NA	TRBJ2-3	TRBV29-1	few
TGTGCCAGCAGTTACGCGGGACAGGGGGTAAACATTCAGTACTTC	CASSYAGQGVNIQYF	15	TRBD1	TRBJ2-4	TRBV6-2/TRBV6-3	NA
TGTGCCAGCAGTTTACACACGAACTATGGCTACACCTTC	CASSLHTNYGYTF	13	NA	TRBJ1-2	TRBV12-3/TRBV12-4	NA
TGTGCCAGCAGCCACCGGGACAGGGGAGTAGGTACGCAGTATTTT	CASSHRDRGVGTQYF	15	TRBD1	TRBJ2-3	TRBV3-1	NA
TGCGCCAGCAGCTTGGACGGACACCCTGACTATGGCTACACCTTC	CASSLDGHPDYGYTF	15	NA	TRBJ1-2	TRBV5-1	NA
TGCAGTGCTAGGCCCCCGGGAAATTACTATGGCTACACCTTC	CSARPPGNYYGYTF	14	NA	TRBJ1-2	TRBV20-1	NA
TGCAGTGCTCAGACAAGACCCGAGTCACCCCTCCACTTT	CSAQTRPESPLHF	13	NA	TRBJ1-6	TRBV20-1	NA
TGTGCCAGCTCACCGGGGCAGGGGGGCAACTACGAGCAGTACTTC	CASSPGQGGNYEQYF	15	NA	TRBJ2-7	TRBV18	once
TGTGCCAGCAGCGTAGGATTAGGCGGGGGCACCGGGGAGCTGTTTTTT	CASSVGLGGGTGELFF	16	TRBD2	TRBJ2-2	TRBV9	NA
TGTGCCAGCAGCCCGGGGACGAGGGAGCTGTTTTTT	CASSPGTRELFF	12	NA	TRBJ2-2	TRBV7-9	NA
TGCGCCAGCAGTCAATCGGGCAAAATGGGCCCGCATAGCAATCAGCCCCAGCATTTT	CASSQSGKMGPHSNQPQHF	19	NA	TRBJ1-5	TRBV23-1	few
TGTGCCAGCAGTTTCGCGCGGGGGGAAAATCAGCCCCAGCATTTT	CASSFARGENQPQHF	15	NA	TRBJ1-5	TRBV6-5	NA
TGTGCCAGCACCGAGGACAGCCGTTATGGCTACACCTTC	CASTEDSRYGYTF	13	NA	TRBJ1-2	TRBV6-5	few
TGTGCCAGCAGCCCCCCACGGGACAGGGGGCGGACCGGGGAGCTGTTTTTT	CASSPPRDRGRTGELFF	17	TRBD1	TRBJ2-2	TRBV12-3/TRBV12-4	NA
TGTGCCAGCAGCCCTCTAGGGACAGGGAGGTACGAGCAGTACTTC	CASSPLGTGRYEQYF	15	TRBD1	TRBJ2-7	TRBV9	few
TGCGCCAGCCGACAGCACAGCGCAACTAATGAAAAACTGTTTTTT	CASRQHSATNEKLFF	15	NA	TRBJ1-4	TRBV5-1	NA
TGCGCCAGCAGCTCCTACAGGGGTATGAACACTGAAGCTTTCTTT	CASSSYRGMNTEAFF	15	TRBD1	TRBJ1-1	TRBV5-1	NA
TGCGCCAGCAGCCAACCCCTTCTAGCGGGGGGGCTTGATGAGCAGTTCTTC	CASSQPLLAGGLDEQFF	17	TRBD2	TRBJ2-1	TRBV4-1	NA
TGTGCTCAGGGACCCACCCGGCAGCCCCAGCATTTT	CAQGPTRQPQHF	12	NA	TRBJ1-5	TRBV19	few
TGTGCCAGCAGTCCCAGGACAGGGAAAGATCAGCCCCAGCATTTT	CASSPRTGKDQPQHF	15	TRBD1	TRBJ1-5	TRBV12-3/TRBV12-4	few
TGTGCCAGCAGCGTAGAACAGTATAATTCACCCCTCCACTTT	CASSVEQYNSPLHF	14	NA	TRBJ1-6	TRBV9	few
TGCAGTGCTAGAGGCCGGGACAGGGGGCCGATTAACTCCGGGGAGCTGTTTTTT	CSARGRDRGPINSGELFF	18	TRBD1	TRBJ2-2	TRBV20-1	NA
TGCAGTGCTAGCCCCTGGGGGACTCCTAGCACAGATACGCAGTATTTT	CSASPWGTPSTDTQYF	16	NA	TRBJ2-3	TRBV20-1	NA
TGTGCCAGCAGCTTAACGGACAGCCTCTATTATGGCTACACCTTC	CASSLTDSLYYGYTF	15	NA	TRBJ1-2	TRBV7-2	few
TGTGCCAGCAGCCAACAGGGACTGGACACTGAAGCTTTCTTT	CASSQQGLDTEAFF	14	NA	TRBJ1-1	TRBV3-1	NA
TGTGCCAGCAGCCATCGGGGCGGAGCTAGCACAGATACGCAGTATTTT	CASSHRGGASTDTQYF	16	NA	TRBJ2-3	TRBV3-1	NA
TGCAGCGCCGGGACATCACGAGGCTACACCTTC	CSAGTSRGYTF	11	NA	TRBJ1-2	TRBV29-1	few
TGCAGCTACTCCCTGGGCAGGAACACTGAAGCTTTCTTT	CSYSLGRNTEAFF	13	NA	TRBJ1-1	TRBV29-1	NA
TGCAGTGCTACTAGCGGGACGAACTACAATGAGCAGTTCTTC	CSATSGTNYNEQFF	14	TRBD2	TRBJ2-1	TRBV20-1	few
TGTGCCAGCAGTTACTCCGGGGGGTTCAATGAGCAGTTCTTC	CASSYSGGFNEQFF	14	TRBD2	TRBJ2-1	TRBV6-6	NA
TGTGCCAGCAGCTCGACAGATCCTCGTCAGCCCCAGCATTTT	CASSSTDPRQPQHF	14	NA	TRBJ1-5	TRBV12-3/TRBV12-4	NA
TGTGCCAGCAGCGTCGGGAACACCGGGGAGCTGTTTTTT	CASSVGNTGELFF	13	NA	TRBJ2-2	TRBV27	NA
TGCGCCAGCAGCGTGACAGATTATGGCTACACCTTC	CASSVTDYGYTF	12	NA	TRBJ1-2	TRBV5-1	few
TGTGCCAGCAGTTTAGTACAGGGGGCCAATCAGCCCCAGCATTTT	CASSLVQGANQPQHF	15	TRBD1	TRBJ1-5	TRBV27	NA
TGTGCCAGCAGCGTCGCCGGCCAGCGGTATGGCTACACCTTC	CASSVAGQRYGYTF	14	NA	TRBJ1-2	TRBV9	once
TGCGCCAGCAGCCCGACCCAGGGGGCCGGCTACACCTTC	CASSPTQGAGYTF	13	TRBD1	TRBJ1-2	TRBV5-1	NA
TGTGCCAGCAGTTACGGGACCGCGCAGGAGCAGTTCTTC	CASSYGTAQEQFF	13	NA	TRBJ2-1	TRBV6-5	few
TGCAGTGCTAGAAAGATCGAGTGGGCAGATACGCAGTATTTT	CSARKIEWADTQYF	14	NA	TRBJ2-3	TRBV20-1	few
TGCGCCAGCAGCTTGGACTCGGCATCACCCCTCCACTTT	CASSLDSASPLHF	13	NA	TRBJ1-6	TRBV5-1	NA
TGTGCCAGCAGTTACACCGGGACAGGGGAGGGCTATGGCTACACCTTC	CASSYTGTGEGYGYTF	16	TRBD1	TRBJ1-2	TRBV6-5	NA
TGTGCCAGCAGCCGATGGCGCGAGCGGGTCAAGCATGAGCAGTTCTTC	CASSRWRERVKHEQFF	16	NA	TRBJ2-1	TRBV28	NA
TGCAGTGCTAAAACCGTGGGGGGTCCTAGGTCCTACAATGAGCAGTTCTTC	CSAKTVGGPRSYNEQFF	17	NA	TRBJ2-1	TRBV20-1	NA
TGTGCCAGCAGACAAGGAGAGGGAAACACCATATATTTT	CASRQGEGNTIYF	13	NA	TRBJ1-3	TRBV12-3/TRBV12-4	NA
TGCAGCGTTGAATCAGTGGACCGGGAGCAGTTCTTC	CSVESVDREQFF	12	NA	TRBJ2-1	TRBV29-1	few
TGTGCCAGCAGCTTACGAACGACACATGGAGCTTTCTTT	CASSLRTTHGAFF	13	NA	TRBJ1-1	TRBV5-5	NA
TGCGCCAGCAGCTCCCCTACTCGGGAGACCCAGTACTTC	CASSSPTRETQYF	13	NA	TRBJ2-5	TRBV5-1	NA
TGTGCCAGCAGTTACGCCGGGCTAGCGGGTAACAATGAGCAGTTCTTC	CASSYAGLAGNNEQFF	16	TRBD2	TRBJ2-1	TRBV28	once
TGCGCCAGCGCGAAGGGTGCCAATCAGCCCCAGCATTTT	CASAKGANQPQHF	13	NA	TRBJ1-5	TRBV5-1	NA
TGTGCCAGCAGCTTAGGGGGGGCCCCCGGGGAGCTGTTTTTT	CASSLGGAPGELFF	14	NA	TRBJ2-2	TRBV7-8	NA
TGTGCCAGCAGCCCACAGGACTATGGCTACACCTTC	CASSPQDYGYTF	12	NA	TRBJ1-2	TRBV2	few
TGTGCCAGCAGAGACCAACTGGAGGGGAATGAAAAACTGTTTTTT	CASRDQLEGNEKLFF	15	NA	TRBJ1-4	TRBV6-2/TRBV6-3	NA
TGTGCCAGCAGTTCTCCCTTTGGCGATGAGCAGTTCTTC	CASSSPFGDEQFF	13	NA	TRBJ2-1	TRBV27	once
TGTGCCAGCAGGAGGGAGGCGGAATACAATGAGCAGTTCTTC	CASRREAEYNEQFF	14	NA	TRBJ2-1	TRBV12-3/TRBV12-4	few
TGTGCCAGCAGTTTCGGCCCATTCAATGAGCAGTTCTTC	CASSFGPFNEQFF	13	NA	TRBJ2-1	TRBV12-3/TRBV12-4	NA